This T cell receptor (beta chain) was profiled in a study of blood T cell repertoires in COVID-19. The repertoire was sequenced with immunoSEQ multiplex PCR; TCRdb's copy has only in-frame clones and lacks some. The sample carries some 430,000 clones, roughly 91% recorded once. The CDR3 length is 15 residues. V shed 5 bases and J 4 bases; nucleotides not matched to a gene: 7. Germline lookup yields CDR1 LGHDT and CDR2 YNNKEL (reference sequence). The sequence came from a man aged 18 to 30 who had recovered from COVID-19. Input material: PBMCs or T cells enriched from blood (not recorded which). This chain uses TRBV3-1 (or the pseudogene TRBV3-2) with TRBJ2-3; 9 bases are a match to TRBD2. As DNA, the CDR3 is TGTGCCAGCAGCTTAGCGGGAGTCGGGTCAGATACGCAGTATTTT. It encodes CASSLAGVGSDTQYF.